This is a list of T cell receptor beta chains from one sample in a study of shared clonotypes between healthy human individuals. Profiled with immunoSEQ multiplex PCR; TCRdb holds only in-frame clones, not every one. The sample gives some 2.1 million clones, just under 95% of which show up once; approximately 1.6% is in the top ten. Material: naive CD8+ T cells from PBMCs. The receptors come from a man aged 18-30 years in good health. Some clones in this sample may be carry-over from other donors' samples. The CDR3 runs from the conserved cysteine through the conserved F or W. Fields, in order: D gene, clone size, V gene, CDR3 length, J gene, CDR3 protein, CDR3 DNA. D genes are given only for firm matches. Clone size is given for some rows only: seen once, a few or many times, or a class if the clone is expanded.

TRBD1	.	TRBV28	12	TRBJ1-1	CASRLTGSEAFF	TGTGCCAGCAGACTGACAGGGTCTGAAGCTTTCTTT
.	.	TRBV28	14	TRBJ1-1	CASIPTPGGTEAFF	TGTGCCAGCATCCCGACCCCTGGGGGCACTGAAGCTTTCTTT
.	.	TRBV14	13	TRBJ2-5	CASSQDVSETQYF	TGTGCCAGCAGCCAAGATGTGTCAGAGACCCAGTACTTC
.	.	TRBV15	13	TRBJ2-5	CATRLGGSETQYF	TGTGCCACCCGACTAGGGGGGTCAGAGACCCAGTACTTC
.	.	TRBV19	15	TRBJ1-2	CASSIDEGRSYGYTF	TGTGCCAGTAGTATTGACGAGGGCAGGAGCTATGGCTACACCTTC
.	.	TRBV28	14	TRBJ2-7	CASSLFGANYEQYF	TGTGCCAGCAGTTTATTCGGGGCCAACTACGAGCAGTACTTC
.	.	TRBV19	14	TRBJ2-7	CASSPLGGPYEQYF	TGTGCCAGTAGCCCCCTGGGGGGGCCCTACGAGCAGTACTTC
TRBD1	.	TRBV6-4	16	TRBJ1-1	CASTDPDRGEGTEAFF	TGTGCCAGCACCGACCCGGACAGGGGAGAGGGGACTGAAGCTTTCTTT
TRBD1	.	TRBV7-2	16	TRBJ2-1	CASSYSGQETYNEQFF	TGTGCCAGCAGCTATTCCGGACAGGAGACCTACAATGAGCAGTTCTTC
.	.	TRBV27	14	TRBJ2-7	CASSDFGQDYEQYF	TGTGCCAGCAGCGACTTCGGGCAAGACTACGAGCAGTACTTC
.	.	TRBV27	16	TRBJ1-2	CASSLFRGTDNYGYTF	TGTGCCAGCAGTTTATTTAGGGGGACCGATAACTATGGCTACACCTTC
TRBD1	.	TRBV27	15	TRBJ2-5	CASSFAGGAGETQYF	TGTGCCAGCAGTTTCGCAGGGGGCGCGGGAGAGACCCAGTACTTC
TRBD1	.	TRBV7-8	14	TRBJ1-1	CASSPQGARTEAFF	TGTGCCAGCAGCCCCCAGGGGGCAAGGACTGAAGCTTTCTTT
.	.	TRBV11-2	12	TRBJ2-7	CASSPREYEQYF	TGTGCCAGCAGCCCCCGTGAATACGAGCAGTACTTC
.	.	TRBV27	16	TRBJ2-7	CASSYDAGPLFREQYF	TGTGCCAGCAGTTACGACGCTGGCCCCCTATTTAGGGAGCAGTACTTC
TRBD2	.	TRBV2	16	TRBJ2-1	CASIRASGYSYNEQFF	TGTGCCAGCATTAGGGCTAGCGGGTACTCCTACAATGAGCAGTTCTTC
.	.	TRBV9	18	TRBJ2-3	CASSVEKAGISSTDTQYF	TGTGCCAGCAGCGTAGAAAAAGCAGGGATCTCTAGCACAGATACGCAGTATTTT
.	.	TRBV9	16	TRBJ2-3	CASSVAPAGFTDTQYF	TGTGCCAGCAGCGTAGCACCGGCGGGATTCACAGATACGCAGTATTTT
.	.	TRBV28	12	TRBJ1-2	CASSSGGGPYTF	TGTGCCAGCAGCTCGGGCGGGGGCCCCTACACCTTC
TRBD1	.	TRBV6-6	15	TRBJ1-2	CASQEGAGTDYGYTF	TGTGCCAGCCAAGAGGGGGCGGGGACCGACTATGGCTACACCTTC
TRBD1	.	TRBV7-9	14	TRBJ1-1	CASSRTGIYTEAFF	TGTGCCAGCAGCCGGACAGGGATTTACACTGAAGCTTTCTTT
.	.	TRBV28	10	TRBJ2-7	CASRQNEQYF	TGTGCCAGCAGGCAGAACGAGCAGTACTTC
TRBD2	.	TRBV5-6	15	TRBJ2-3	CASSYRLALVDTQYF	TGTGCCAGCAGTTACCGACTAGCCCTCGTAGATACGCAGTATTTT
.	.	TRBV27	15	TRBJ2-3	CASSLQSGTTDTQYF	TGTGCCAGCAGTCTTCAATCAGGGACCACAGATACGCAGTATTTT
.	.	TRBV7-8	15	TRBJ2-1	CASSYQGPYYNEQFF	TGTGCCAGCAGCTACCAGGGACCCTACTACAATGAGCAGTTCTTC
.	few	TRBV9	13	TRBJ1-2	CASSVGRAYGYTF	TGTGCCAGCAGCGTAGGTCGGGCCTATGGCTACACCTTC
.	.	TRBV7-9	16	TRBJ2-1	CASSLIGRTPYNEQFF	TGTGCCAGCAGCTTAATTGGGCGGACCCCCTACAATGAGCAGTTCTTC
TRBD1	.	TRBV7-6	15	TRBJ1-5	CASSLEAGGTQPQHF	TGTGCCAGCAGCTTAGAGGCAGGGGGAACTCAGCCCCAGCATTTT
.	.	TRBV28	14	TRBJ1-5	CASSSLRADQPQHF	TGTGCCAGCAGCTCTCTTAGAGCCGATCAGCCCCAGCATTTT
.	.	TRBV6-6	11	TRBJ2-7	CASSYSDEQYF	TGTGCCAGCAGTTACTCGGACGAGCAGTACTTC
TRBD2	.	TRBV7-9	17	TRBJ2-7	CASSLAPHISGFYEQYF	TGTGCCAGCAGCTTAGCTCCCCACATTAGCGGGTTTTACGAGCAGTACTTC
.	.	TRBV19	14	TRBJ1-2	CASSISLPYSGYTF	TGTGCCAGTAGTATCAGCCTACCCTACTCTGGCTACACCTTC
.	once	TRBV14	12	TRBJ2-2	CASSLGYGELFF	TGTGCCAGCAGTCTCGGGTACGGGGAGCTGTTTTTT
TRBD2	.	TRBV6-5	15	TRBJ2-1	CASSTDGGGYNEQFF	TGTGCCAGCAGTACCGACGGGGGGGGGTACAATGAGCAGTTCTTC
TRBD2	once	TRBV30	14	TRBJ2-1	CAWSKREGHNEQFF	TGTGCCTGGAGTAAGAGGGAGGGCCACAATGAGCAGTTCTTC
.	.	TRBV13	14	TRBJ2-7	CASSLGGWVVEQYF	TGTGCCAGCAGCTTAGGCGGGTGGGTGGTGGAGCAGTACTTC
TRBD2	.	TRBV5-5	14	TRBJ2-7	CASSPSGNLYEQYF	TGTGCCAGCAGCCCAAGCGGGAATCTCTACGAGCAGTACTTC
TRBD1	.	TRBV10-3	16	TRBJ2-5	CAISESGTATQETQYF	TGTGCCATCAGTGAGTCGGGGACAGCGACCCAAGAGACCCAGTACTTC
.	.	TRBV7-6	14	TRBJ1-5	CASSLGGSYQPQHF	TGTGCCAGCAGCTTGGGGGGCAGCTATCAGCCCCAGCATTTT
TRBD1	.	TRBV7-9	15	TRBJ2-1	CASSSPLDRGGEQFF	TGTGCCAGCAGCTCACCACTGGACAGGGGAGGCGAGCAGTTCTTC
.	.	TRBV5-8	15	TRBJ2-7	CASSILARNDYEQYF	TGTGCCAGCAGCATTCTAGCGCGGAACGACTACGAGCAGTACTTC
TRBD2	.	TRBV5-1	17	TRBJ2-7	CASSLGLAGALSYEQCF	TGCGCCAGCAGCTTGGGACTAGCGGGAGCGCTCTCCTACGAGCAGTGCTTC
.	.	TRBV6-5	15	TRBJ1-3	CASSHFDGTGNTIYF	TGTGCCAGCAGTCATTTCGATGGGACTGGAAACACCATATATTTT
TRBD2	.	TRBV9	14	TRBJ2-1	CASSGSGNRYEQFF	TGTGCCAGCAGCGGGAGCGGGAACAGGTATGAGCAGTTCTTC
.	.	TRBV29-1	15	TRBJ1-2	CSVEVWTMYNYGYTF	TGCAGCGTTGAGGTATGGACAATGTATAACTATGGCTACACCTTC
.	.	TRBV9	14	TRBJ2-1	CASSAVGRYNEQFF	TGTGCCAGCAGCGCGGTCGGGCGATACAATGAGCAGTTCTTC
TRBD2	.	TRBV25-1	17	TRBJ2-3	CASSDPHWREGQDTQYF	TGTGCCAGCAGTGACCCCCATTGGCGGGAGGGCCAAGATACGCAGTATTTT
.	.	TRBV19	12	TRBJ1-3	CASSTDSFTIYF	TGTGCCAGTAGTACGGACAGTTTTACCATATATTTT
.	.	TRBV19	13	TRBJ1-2	CASSPRRVDGYTF	TGTGCCAGTAGTCCACGCAGGGTTGATGGCTACACCTTC
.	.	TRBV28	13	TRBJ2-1	CASSIGGYNEQFF	TGTGCCAGCAGCATCGGGGGCTACAATGAGCAGTTCTTC
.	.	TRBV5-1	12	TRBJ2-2	CAIEDDTGELFF	TGCGCCATAGAGGACGACACCGGGGAGCTGTTTTTT